This T cell receptor beta chain was recovered during a study of T cell responses to AZD1222 COVID-19 vaccine. Study-level background: The study pooled second doses at about 4 or about 12 weeks.

To note about this clone: Its target is unknown.

Using immunoSEQ multiplex PCR, the repertoire was profiled, and TCRdb retains in-frame clones only, with some absent. The table includes about 170,000 clones, roughly 90% detected once. Study outcomes and limitations: The peak T cell response came first, and repertoires were sampled only after it. Only five to seven AZD1222 recipients were seropositive at baseline.

This CDR3 has 14 amino acids. Trimming removed 2 bases from V and 3 bases from J, with 10 bases in between. Germline V gives CDR1 SGHTA, CDR2 FQGNSA. The chain uses TRBV7-2 and TRBJ1-1; D gene uncertain. The receptor was isolated from an adult in good health. The sample in question was peripheral blood, obtained on day 0 of AZD1222 vaccination. This chain's CDR3 is CASSLQDLHTEAFF. CDR3 sequence (DNA): TGTGCCAGCAGCTTACAGGATCTACACACTGAAGCTTTCTTT.